This T cell receptor beta chain was identified in a study of T-cell reconstitution after alpha-beta-depleted transplantation in children. Using unique molecular identifiers, the investigators prepared the TCRbeta library. TCRdb re-analysed the PCR reads in MiXCR, keeping a single row per CDR3 protein. The data show fewer than 550,000 distinct CDR3 sequences, roughly 11% seen once. V was trimmed by 4 bases and J by 2 bases, leaving 15 bases between them. CDR3 size: 16 residues. The source of this sequence is a female patient between 2 and 15 years old who had a stem cell transplant for aplastic anemia, so the T cells may come from the graft donor. The genes are TRBV12-3 or TRBV12-4 and TRBJ1-5; no reliable D call. The material was PBMCs, mostly from graft donor cells, obtained 180 days after TCRalphabeta/CD19-depleted stem cell transplant. CDR3 DNA: TGTGCCAGCAGTTCTGGGGTCCGTGGTGGCAATCAGCCCCAGCATTTT. Its protein is CASSSGVRGGNQPQHF.